A single sample gave rise to the 25 T cell receptor beta chains below, sequenced in a study of blood T cell repertoires in COVID-19. Profiled with immunoSEQ multiplex PCR; TCRdb holds only in-frame clones, not every one. This sample carries tens of thousands of clones, around 86% of them seen once, and the ten largest clones take over 7.5%. Source material: peripheral blood. These receptors originate from a man aged 50-59 years with active COVID-19.

The chain has TRBV4-2 and TRBJ1-2; 8 positions agree with TRBD1. Trimming cost V 3 bases and J 2 bases; bases outside gene matches: 11. Germline values: CDR1 LGHNA, CDR2 YNFKEQ. The CDR3 has 17 amino acids. CDR3 sequence: CASSHSGQGGMNYGYTF. CDR3 bases: TGTGCCAGCAGCCATTCCGGACAGGGTGGTATGAACTATGGCTACACCTTC.

This chain joins TRBV5-1 and TRBJ1-2; 7 nucleotides agree with TRBD1. The CDR3 is 16 residues long. CDR1 and CDR2 from the germline V gene are SGHRS and YFSETQ. J lost 1 base, V lost 4 bases, and 10 bases had no gene match. The CDR3 sequence is CASSQSTGTDNYGYTF. DNA for the CDR3: TGCGCCAGCAGCCAATCAACGGGGACAGATAACTATGGCTACACCTTC.

The chain links TRBV28 to TRBJ1-5; TRBD1 aligns across 7 bases. V was clipped by 9 bases and J by 4 bases; unmatched bases: 9. CDR1 MDHEN and CDR2 SYDVKM come from the germline V gene. The CDR3 is 14 residues long. This CDR3 is CASYTGALNQPQHF. CDR3 nucleotides: TGTGCCAGTTACACAGGGGCCCTTAATCAGCCCCAGCATTTT.

For the CDR3, the DNA is TGCGCCAGCAGGCCACCAGATCATAATTCACCCCTCCACTTT. As protein: CASRPPDHNSPLHF. This sequence joins TRBV5-1 and TRBJ1-6; D is ambiguous. Between the trimmed V and J ends, which lost 5 bases and 5 bases, there was a span of 11 bases. CDR3 length: 14 amino acids. The germline V gene encodes CDR1 SGHRS and CDR2 YFSETQ. The entire variable domain, with the rest obtained from reference TRBV5-1 and TRBJ1-6, is as follows: KAGVTQTPRYLIKTRGQQVTLSCSPISGHRSVSWYQQTPGQGLQFLFEYFSETQRNKGNFPGRFSGRQFSNSRSEMNVSTLELGDSALYLCASRPPDHNSPLHFGNGTRLTVT.

This clone was found once. The chain carries TRBV5-6 and TRBJ1-1, with D perhaps matching TRBD1 (6 bases). The CDR3 length is 13 residues. With 4 bases removed from V and 6 bases from J, the gap between germline ends came to 13 bases. CDR1 and CDR2 (germline): SGHDT, YYEEEE. The CDR3 sequence: CASSPTYRAEAFF. CDR3 in DNA: TGTGCCAGCAGCCCTACTTACAGGGCTGAAGCTTTCTTT.

The V call is TRBV5-1, the J call TRBJ1-1; D gene ambiguous. CDR1 is SGHRS and CDR2 is YFSETQ in the germline V gene. The V gene lost 0 bases and the J gene lost 1 base, with 19 bases spanning the gap. The CDR3 covers 18 residues. The CDR3 region is CASSLGEAGRGRNTEAFF. The CDR3 coding sequence is TGCGCCAGCAGCTTGGGGGAAGCCGGTCGGGGAAGGAACACTGAAGCTTTCTTT.

The genes are TRBV29-1 and TRBJ1-1; D gene ambiguous. The CDR3 covers 11 residues. The V and J ends lost 6 bases and 6 bases respectively, with 11 bases between them. Germline CDR1 SQVTM, CDR2 ANQGSEA. The CDR3 loop is CSVGSGAEAFF. In DNA, the CDR3 is TGCAGCGTGGGGAGCGGGGCTGAAGCTTTCTTT.

V usage is TRBV18 and J usage is TRBJ1-5, with D perhaps matching TRBD1 (5 bases). Per germline, CDR1 KGHSH and CDR2 LQKENI. The CDR3 runs 16 residues. V was trimmed by 6 bases and J by 2 bases, leaving 17 bases between them. CDR3 loop: CASSPPGGNGNQPQHF. In DNA form, the CDR3 reads TGTGCCAGCTCGCCCCCGGGGGGTAATGGCAATCAGCCCCAGCATTTT. Drawing the rest from reference TRBV18 and TRBJ1-5, the complete variable domain is NAGVMQNPRHLVRRRGQEARLRCSPMKGHSHVYWYRQLPEEGLKFMVYLQKENIIDESGMPKERFSAEFPKEGPSILRIQQVVRGDSAAYFCASSPPGGNGNQPQHFGDGTRLSIL.

In this sample, this clone turned up once. The rearrangement links TRBV12-3 or TRBV12-4 to TRBJ2-7; 7 bases agree with TRBD2. The CDR3 is made up of 13 amino acids. After removal of 6 bases from V and 2 bases from J, the junction contained 4 bases not matched to a gene. Here the CDR3 reads CASSSGTTYEQYF. In DNA form, the CDR3 reads TGTGCCAGCAGCTCCGGGACTACCTACGAGCAGTACTTC.

The gene calls are TRBV28 and TRBJ1-1; 7 nucleotides line up with TRBD1. This CDR3 is 16 amino acids long. Germline V lookup: CDR1 MDHEN, CDR2 SYDVKM. J was trimmed by 5 bases and V by 2 bases; bases with no gene match: 11. The CDR3 sequence is CASSLIISRQGTEAFF. The CDR3 DNA is TGTGCCAGCAGTTTAATCATTTCGAGACAGGGAACTGAAGCTTTCTTT. The full variable domain, its missing parts supplied by reference TRBV28 and TRBJ1-1, is DVKVTQSSRYLVKRTGEKVFLECVQDMDHENMFWYRQDPGLGLRLIYFSYDVKMKEKGDIPEGYSVSREKKERFSLILESASTNQTSMYLCASSLIISRQGTEAFFGQGTRLTVV.

This sequence joins TRBV27 and TRBJ1-5, with 11 bases that match TRBD1. This CDR3 is 17 amino acids long. The V and J ends lost 5 bases and 4 bases, in that order; junction bases with no gene match: 10. Germline lookup yields CDR1 MNHEY and CDR2 SMNVEV (reference sequence). The CDR3 region is CASSPGQGALLNQPQHF. CDR3 sequence (DNA): TGTGCCAGCAGTCCCGGACAGGGGGCGCTTTTGAATCAGCCCCAGCATTTT.

This chain joins TRBV19 and TRBJ2-4; 12 bases are a match to TRBD2. CDR3 size: 17 residues. The J segment lost 7 bases and the V segment lost 7 bases, leaving 14 bases of the junction unmatched. Germline V gene lookup returns CDR1 LNHDA and CDR2 SQIVND (reference sequence). In DNA form, the CDR3 reads TGTGCCAGTACCCAAACCCTAGCGGGAGGGCCTGGGAACATTCAGTACTTC. Its protein product is CASTQTLAGGPGNIQYF.

The chain has TRBV9 and TRBJ1-1, with 7 bases lining up with TRBD1. The germline gives CDR1 SGDLS, CDR2 YYNGEE. This CDR3 comprises 13 residues. The V and J ends lost 3 bases and 4 bases, in that order; junction bases with no gene match: 3. In nucleotides, the CDR3 is TGTGCCAGCAGCGGGACAGGACTCACTGAAGCTTTCTTT. Protein sequence: CASSGTGLTEAFF.

V is TRBV7-3 and J is TRBJ2-1; tentative D call: TRBD1 (6 bases). Trimming cost V 3 bases and J 7 bases, with 10 bases left between them. Germline lookup yields CDR1 SGHTA and CDR2 FQGTGA. This CDR3 region has 13 residues. The DNA for the CDR3 is TGTGCCAGCAGCTTCATTCAGGGGAATGAGCAGTTCTTC. Translation gives CASSFIQGNEQFF.

The chain recombines TRBV6-5 with TRBJ1-5; 8 positions agree with TRBD1. The CDR3 covers 16 residues. Germline V gene sequence: CDR1 MNHEY, CDR2 SVGAGI. V shed 4 bases and J 0 bases; nucleotides not matched to a gene: 5. CDR3 nucleotide sequence: TGTGCCAGCAGTTCCCGGACAGGGCCTAGCAATCAGCCCCAGCATTTT. The encoded protein is CASSSRTGPSNQPQHF.

This clone was detected only once. V is TRBV4-1 and J is TRBJ2-1; TRBD1 agrees at 7 bases. V dropped 5 bases and J dropped 10; count of bases not matched to a gene: 11. Germline V CDR1 and CDR2: MGHRA, YSYEKL. The CDR3 totals 14 residues. CDR3 DNA sequence: TGCGCCAGCAGCTTCCGGGACAGCCCTGGCGAGCAGTTCTTC. As protein: CASSFRDSPGEQFF.

V gene TRBV7-2 combines with J gene TRBJ2-7, with 8 bases fitting TRBD2. Looked up from germline, CDR1 is SGHTA and CDR2 is FQGNSA. This CDR3 region has 16 residues. Unmatched junction bases numbered 7, after V lost 1 base and J lost 2 bases. CDR3 in amino acids: CASSLEASGFAYEQYF. CDR3 coding DNA: TGTGCCAGCAGCTTAGAGGCTAGCGGGTTCGCCTACGAGCAGTACTTC.

V is TRBV5-1 and J is TRBJ2-5; 10 nucleotides agree with TRBD2. The CDR3 consists of 15 residues. Germline CDR1 reads SGHRS; CDR2 reads YFSETQ. The V gene end was trimmed by 3 bases and the J gene end by 4 bases; junction bases not matched to a gene: 6. The chain's CDR3 is CASSSLAGVSETQYF. As DNA, the CDR3 is TGCGCCAGCAGCTCCCTAGCGGGAGTATCAGAGACCCAGTACTTC.

V and J are TRBV9 and TRBJ1-2; the D gene is possibly TRBD1 (5 bases). In germline, CDR1 is SGDLS, CDR2 YYNGEE. The length of the CDR3 is 17 residues. Trimming took 4 bases from V and 1 from J, leaving 20 bases between them. Written as DNA, the CDR3 is TGTGCCAGCAGCTCCCAGGGTGGTCAAGGGGTTAACTATGGCTACACCTTC. This gives the protein CASSSQGGQGVNYGYTF.

The rearrangement links TRBV7-2 to TRBJ2-7; D gene ambiguous. Trimming pared 5 bases from V and 7 bases from J, leaving 18 bases between. Germline loops: CDR1 SGHTA, CDR2 FQGNSA. The CDR3 consists of 14 residues. The CDR3 DNA sequence: TGTGCCAGCAGCCCGGCCCCCTCCTCCAGGGAGCAGTACTTC. Translated: CASSPAPSSREQYF. The full variable domain, with the rest looked up from reference TRBV7-2 and TRBJ2-7, is GAGVSQSPSNKVTEKGKDVELRCDPISGHTALYWYRQSLGQGLEFLIYFQGNSAPDKSGLPSDRFSAERTGGSVSTLTIQRTQQEDSAVYLCASSPAPSSREQYFGPGTRLTVT.

The genes are TRBV9 and TRBJ2-7; 13 bases match TRBD2. V lost 0 bases to trimming and J lost 2 bases; unmatched junction nucleotides: 5. Germline assignment: CDR1 SGDLS and CDR2 YYNGEE. This CDR3 contains 17 residues. The CDR3 coding sequence is TGTGCCAGCAGCGTAGGAACTAGCGGGAGGGGGACCTACGAGCAGTACTTC. The encoded protein is CASSVGTSGRGTYEQYF.

This clone was detected only a few times. The chain recombines TRBV6-4 with TRBJ2-3; 8 nucleotides align to TRBD2. Germline CDR1 MRHNA, CDR2 SNTAGT. The CDR3 is 14 residues long. V shed 3 bases, J shed 1 base, and the junction held 0 bases outside the gene matches. The CDR3 region has the DNA TGTGCCAGCAGTGAGCGGGGGGGCACAGATACGCAGTATTTT. Its protein is CASSERGGTDTQYF.

This chain connects TRBV4-3 to TRBJ2-3; D call uncertain. The CDR3 length is 12 residues. V gave up 1 base and J gave up 12 bases, with 11 bases separating them. The germline V gene encodes CDR1 LGHNA and CDR2 YSLEER. The CDR3 DNA sequence: TGCGCCAGCAGCCAAGGGCTAGGATCCCAGTATTTT. It codes for CASSQGLGSQYF.

The chain employs TRBV28 and TRBJ1-2, with 11 bases identical to TRBD1. Losses at the gene ends were 1 base for V and 4 bases for J; bases not matched to a gene: 5. CDR1 and CDR2 (germline): MDHEN, SYDVKM. The CDR3 contains 16 residues. The chain's CDR3 is CASSLYGQGAGYGYTF. CDR3 bases: TGTGCCAGCAGTTTATACGGACAGGGGGCAGGCTATGGCTACACCTTC.

The chain is built from TRBV10-2 and TRBJ2-5; the match to TRBD2 covers 11 bases. CDR1 is WSHSY, CDR2 SAAADI, per germline. This CDR3 has 14 amino acids. The junction had 6 bases not matched to a gene; V was cut back by 10 bases and J by 2 bases. The CDR3 nucleotides read TGCGCCACCCAAACTAGCGGGAGTCAAGAGACCCAGTACTTC. Protein product: CATQTSGSQETQYF.